The 17 T cell receptor beta chains in this list originate from one sample, sequenced in a study of blood T cell repertoires in COVID-19. Measured with immunoSEQ multiplex PCR; TCRdb has only the in-frame clones, and not every one. The table lists some 50,000 clones, 70% to 90% of them singletons. Sequenced material: peripheral blood. These receptors were taken from a human donor in a cohort sampled during active COVID-19.

The genes are TRBV3-1 (or the pseudogene TRBV3-2) and TRBJ1-1, with D possibly being TRBD1 (5 bases). This CDR3 contains 13 residues. Deletions cut 0 bases from V and 5 bases from J, with 7 bases between. Germline lookup yields CDR1 LGHDT and CDR2 YNNKEL (reference sequence). The CDR3 here is CASSQEGRTEAFF. In DNA form, the CDR3 reads TGTGCCAGCAGCCAAGAGGGGCGGACTGAAGCTTTCTTT.

The chain combines TRBV24-1 with TRBJ2-5; 14 nucleotides match TRBD2. With 2 bases clipped from V and 4 bases from J, the junction kept 5 bases outside the gene matches. Germline CDR1 is KGHDR and CDR2 is SFDVKD. The CDR3 runs to 17 residues. The CDR3 here is CATSDSGGLAGVETQYF. The CDR3 nucleotides read TGTGCCACCAGTGATTCGGGGGGACTAGCGGGAGTAGAGACCCAGTACTTC.

The rearrangement links TRBV10-3 to TRBJ1-2, with TRBD1 as a possible D gene (5 bases). The CDR3 runs 13 residues. Germline CDR1 ENHRY, CDR2 SYGVKD. The CDR3 bases are TGTCACATCGGGAGGGGAGCTAACTATGGCTACACCTTC. Its protein product is CHIGRGANYGYTF.

The gene calls are TRBV18 and TRBJ2-1; 9 nucleotides agree with TRBD2. The germline V gene has CDR1 KGHSH and CDR2 LQKENI. Trimming at V came to 3 bases and at J to 9 bases, leaving 9 bases not matched to a gene. The length of the CDR3 is 15 residues. The CDR3 bases are TGTGCCAGCTCACCGGGGCTAGCGGGACGAGTTGAGCAGTTCTTC. It encodes CASSPGLAGRVEQFF.

This clone has more than one count but fewer than ten. This rearrangement joins TRBV5-4 to TRBJ2-3; tentatively, D is TRBD1 (6 bases). V lost 4 bases and J lost 1, with 16 bases in between. The CDR3 extends over 16 amino acids. Germline loops: CDR1 SGHNT, CDR2 YYREEE (reference sequence). CDR3 bases: TGTGCCAGCAGCCATTCATGGGGGCCACGCACAGATACGCAGTATTTT. Translating gives CASSHSWGPRTDTQYF.

The rearrangement uses TRBV15 and TRBJ2-5; 7 positions agree with TRBD2. The CDR3 sequence is 14 residues long. V was clipped by 2 bases and J by 5 bases; unmatched bases: 5. Germline V gene data show CDR1 as LNHNV and CDR2 as YYDKDF (reference sequence). CDR3 sequence: CATSRLGTTETQYF. DNA of the CDR3: TGTGCCACCAGCAGACTCGGGACTACGGAGACCCAGTACTTC.

Notes on this clone: Other DNA sequences in this sample translate to the same CDR3. The chain couples TRBV6-6 to TRBJ1-1; D unresolved. V was cut by 0 bases and J by 3 bases, with 11 bases left in between. This CDR3 is 15 amino acids long. Germline CDR1 is MNHNY and CDR2 is SVGAGI (reference sequence). CDR3: CASSYSYLRDTEAFF. The CDR3 DNA reads TGTGCCAGCAGTTACTCTTACTTAAGAGACACTGAAGCTTTCTTT.

The chain has TRBV18 and TRBJ2-2, with D possibly being TRBD1 (6 bases). Trimming removed 2 bases at V and 6 bases at J, with 10 bases between. CDR1 is KGHSH, CDR2 LQKENI, per germline. The CDR3 is 14 residues long. CDR3: CASSPIQGAGELFF. CDR3 sequence (DNA): TGTGCCAGCTCACCAATACAGGGCGCCGGGGAGCTGTTTTTT.

V gene TRBV7-9 combines with J gene TRBJ1-6, with D uncertain. The CDR3 has 14 residues. Deletions cut 3 bases from V and 7 bases from J, with 10 bases between. Germline values: CDR1 SEHNR, CDR2 FQNEAQ (reference sequence). The CDR3 loop is CASSFSSRNSPLHF. The CDR3 region has the DNA TGTGCCAGCAGCTTTTCATCCCGGAATTCACCCCTCCACTTT.

The CDR3 here is CASSLKLETEAFF. The CDR3 nucleotides read TGTGCCAGCAGCTTAAAATTGGAGACTGAAGCTTTCTTT. The V gene is TRBV7-3, the J gene TRBJ1-1; D is undetermined. Trimming shortened V by 1 base and J by 5 bases, and 8 bases separated the two germline ends. The CDR3 has 13 residues. CDR1 is SGHTA and CDR2 is FQGTGA in the germline V gene.

This rearrangement joins TRBV12-2 to TRBJ2-2; the DNA was not compared with TRBD2, the D call given in the table. TRBV12-2 is a listed pseudogene. The CDR3 covers 12 residues. The CDR3 coding sequence is TGTGCAAGGGGCGGGGGCACCGGGGAGCTGTTTTTT. This sequence encodes CARGGGTGELFF.

The CDR3 bases are TGTGCCAGCAGCGCTGGCTCGAACAGCAAAGAGACCCAGTACTTC. This sequence encodes CASSAGSNSKETQYF. This chain connects TRBV28 to TRBJ2-5, with D unresolved. Germline CDR1 is MDHEN and CDR2 is SYDVKM. V was shortened by 6 bases and J by 3 bases, with 17 bases between the two germline ends. The CDR3 runs 15 residues.

In its sample, this clone was seen once. The chain is built from TRBV27 and TRBJ1-4, with no clear D. The CDR3 is 11 amino acids. Trimming took off 6 bases at V and 8 bases at J, with 7 bases between the two ends. Germline V CDR1 and CDR2: MNHEY, SMNVEV (reference sequence). This chain's CDR3 is CASRASEKLFF. The CDR3 DNA reads as TGTGCCAGCAGAGCGAGCGAAAAACTGTTTTTT.

The chain is built from TRBV2 and TRBJ1-1; 9 bases are a match to TRBD1. Germline V gene data show CDR1 as SNHLY and CDR2 as FYNNEI. With 5 bases clipped from V and 6 bases from J, the junction kept 10 bases outside the gene matches. The CDR3 has 15 residues. The CDR3 reads CASSFTGGGEPEAFF. CDR3 in DNA: TGTGCCAGCAGTTTTACAGGGGGCGGGGAACCTGAAGCTTTCTTT.

This chain uses TRBV4-1 with TRBJ2-7; 7 nucleotides line up with TRBD1. Germline CDR1 reads MGHRA; CDR2 reads YSYEKL. The CDR3 has 15 residues. Unmatched junction bases numbered 11, after V lost 3 bases and J lost 6 bases. DNA of the CDR3: TGCGCCAGCAGCCACCCGGGACAGTTCATGCGCGAGCAGTACTTC. It translates to CASSHPGQFMREQYF.

The V call is TRBV3-1 (or the pseudogene TRBV3-2), the J call TRBJ1-2; D is possibly TRBD1 (5 bases). V shed 1 base and J shed 2 bases, with 11 bases lying between them. This CDR3 region has 15 residues. Germline V gene data show CDR1 as LGHDT and CDR2 as YNNKEL (reference sequence). CDR3 sequence (DNA): TGTGCCAGCAGCCAAGCGGGGGGAGCCAACTATGGCTACACCTTC. This sequence encodes CASSQAGGANYGYTF.

V usage is TRBV29-1 and J usage is TRBJ2-3, with 14 bases that match TRBD2. Germline CDR1 is SQVTM and CDR2 is ANQGSEA. Trimming at V came to 6 bases and at J to 5 bases, leaving 4 bases not matched to a gene. This CDR3 has 14 amino acids. The CDR3 reads CSVGLAGVGDTQYF. The CDR3 DNA reads as TGCAGCGTGGGACTAGCGGGAGTAGGAGATACGCAGTATTTT.